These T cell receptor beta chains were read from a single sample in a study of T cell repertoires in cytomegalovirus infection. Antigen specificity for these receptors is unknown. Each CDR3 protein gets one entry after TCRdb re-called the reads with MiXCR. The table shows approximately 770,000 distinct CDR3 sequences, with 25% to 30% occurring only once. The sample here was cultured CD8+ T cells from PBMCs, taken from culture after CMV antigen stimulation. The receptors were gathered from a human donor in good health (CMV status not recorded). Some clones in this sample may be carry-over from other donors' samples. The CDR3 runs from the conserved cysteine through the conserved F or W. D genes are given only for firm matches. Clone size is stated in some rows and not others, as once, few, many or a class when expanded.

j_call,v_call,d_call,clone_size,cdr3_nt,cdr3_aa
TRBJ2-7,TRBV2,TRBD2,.,TGTGCCAGCCTTGGGGGGGACTCCTACGAGCAGTACTTC,CASLGGDSYEQYF
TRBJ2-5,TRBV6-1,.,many,TGTGCCAGCATGACCGAGGGGGACGAGACCCAGTACTTC,CASMTEGDETQYF
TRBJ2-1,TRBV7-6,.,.,TGTGCCAGCAGCAAAGGGAGCGAGCAGTTCTTC,CASSKGSEQFF
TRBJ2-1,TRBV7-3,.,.,TGTGCCAGCAGCTTAGAGGGGGGGCCCCCCCGGGGTGAGCAGTTCTTC,CASSLEGGPPRGEQFF
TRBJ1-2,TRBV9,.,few,TGTGCCAGCAGCGTAGAGGCATTCTATGGCTACACCTTC,CASSVEAFYGYTF
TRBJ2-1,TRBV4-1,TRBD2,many,TGCGCCAGCAGCCTTATCGGAGGTGACTGGGGGGGGAATGAGCAGTTCTTC,CASSLIGGDWGGNEQFF
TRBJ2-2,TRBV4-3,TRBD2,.,TGCGCCAGCAGCCAAGAAGCGGGGTTGGCCGGGGAGCTGTTTTTT,CASSQEAGLAGELFF
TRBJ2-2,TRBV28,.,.,TGTGCCAGCAGTTTCCCGACAGTGTTGGGGGATGACACCGGGGAGCTGTTTTTT,CASSFPTVLGDDTGELFF
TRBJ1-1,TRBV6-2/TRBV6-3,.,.,TGTGCCAGCAGTTACTCGGGGGGAATGAACACTGAAGCTTTCTTT,CASSYSGGMNTEAFF
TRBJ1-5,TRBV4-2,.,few,TGTGCCAGCAGCCAAGATAGGCAGGGACGTCAGCCCCAGCATTTT,CASSQDRQGRQPQHF
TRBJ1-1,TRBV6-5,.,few,TGTGCCAGCAGCGAAGAGTGGGATACTGAAGCTTTCTTT,CASSEEWDTEAFF
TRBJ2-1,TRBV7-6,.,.,TGTGCCAGCAGCCCCGCAGGCCCATATGAGCAGTTCTTC,CASSPAGPYEQFF
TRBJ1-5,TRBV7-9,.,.,TGTGCCAGCAGCCCCGGGCCAGGATCCCCCCAAATCAATCAGCCCCAGCATTTT,CASSPGPGSPQINQPQHF
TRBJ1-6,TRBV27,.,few,TGTGCCAGCAGTTTATCCGGACAGATTAATTCACCCCTCCACTTT,CASSLSGQINSPLHF
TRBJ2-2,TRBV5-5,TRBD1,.,TGTGCCAGCAGCCCGGCCAGGGGGCTCCCCGGGGAGCTGTTTTTT,CASSPARGLPGELFF
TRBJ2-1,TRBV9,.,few,TGTGCCAGCAGCGAGGTCCACAATGAGCAGTTCTTC,CASSEVHNEQFF
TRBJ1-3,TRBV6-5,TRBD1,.,TGTGCCAGCAGTTACGGACAGGCGGTAGATGGAAACACCATATATTTT,CASSYGQAVDGNTIYF
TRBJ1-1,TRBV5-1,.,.,TGCGCCAGCAGCTGGGGGACACTGAACACTGAAGCTTTCTTT,CASSWGTLNTEAFF
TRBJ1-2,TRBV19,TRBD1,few,TGTGCCAGTAGTATAATAGGGACAGGCCCTAACTATGGCTACACCTTC,CASSIIGTGPNYGYTF
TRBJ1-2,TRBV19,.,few,TGTGCCACCCTCTACAGAAACTATGGCTACACCTTC,CATLYRNYGYTF
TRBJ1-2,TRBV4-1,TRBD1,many,TGCGCCAGCAGCCAAGCACAGGGGAACTATGGCTACACCTTC,CASSQAQGNYGYTF
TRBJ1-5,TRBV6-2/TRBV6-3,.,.,TGTGCCAGCAGTGGCCAAGTTCCCGACAGAGGTGGCAATCAGCCCCAGCATTTT,CASSGQVPDRGGNQPQHF
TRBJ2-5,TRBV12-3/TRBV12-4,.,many,TGTGCCAGCAGTTCCCCGGGGGCTGGGTACCAAGAGACCCAGTACTTC,CASSSPGAGYQETQYF
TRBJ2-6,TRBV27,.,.,TGTGCCAGCAGTTTTGCCCATTCCTCTGGGGCCAACGTCCTGACTTTC,CASSFAHSSGANVLTF
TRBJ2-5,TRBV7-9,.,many,TGTGCCAGCAGCTTCCCCGGGACCGAGGGAGAGACCCAGTACTTC,CASSFPGTEGETQYF
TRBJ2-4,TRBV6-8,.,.,TGTGCCAGCAGCCTCTCGACGGGGGGCCGGGGAAACATTCAGTACTTC,CASSLSTGGRGNIQYF
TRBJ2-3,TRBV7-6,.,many,TGTGCCAGCAGCTTAGGGGAAGATACGCAGTATTTT,CASSLGEDTQYF
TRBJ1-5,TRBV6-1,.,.,TGTGCCAGCAGTGATTTCGCAGGGAATCAGCCCCAGCATTTT,CASSDFAGNQPQHF
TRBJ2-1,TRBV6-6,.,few,TGTGCCAGCAGTAAACAGGGTTATAATGAGCAGTTCTTC,CASSKQGYNEQFF
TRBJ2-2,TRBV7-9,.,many,TGTGCCAGCAGCCCAGGACAGTTTCCCGAAGGGCTGTTTTTT,CASSPGQFPEGLFF
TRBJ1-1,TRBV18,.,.,TGTGCCAGCTCACCACCAAGGTATGGGAACACTGAAGCTTTCTTT,CASSPPRYGNTEAFF
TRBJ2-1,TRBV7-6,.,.,TGTGCCAGCAGCCTACTTGGAGGGATCCGGTACAATGAGCAGTTCTTC,CASSLLGGIRYNEQFF
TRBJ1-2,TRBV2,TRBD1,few,TGTGCCATCCAGGGGGCGCGAGGCTATGGCTACACCTTC,CAIQGARGYGYTF
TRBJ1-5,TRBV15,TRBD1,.,TGTGCCACCAGCAGAACGGGACAGGGGGCCGATCAGCCCCAGCATTTT,CATSRTGQGADQPQHF
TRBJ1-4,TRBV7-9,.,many,TGTGCCAGCAGCTTAGCCATGGACAGTAATGAAAAACTGTTTTTT,CASSLAMDSNEKLFF
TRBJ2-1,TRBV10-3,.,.,TGTGCCATCAGGAATACTTTACAGGATTTTGTTTATCACAATGAGCAGTTCTTC,CAIRNTLQDFVYHNEQFF
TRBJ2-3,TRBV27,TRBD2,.,TGTGCCAGCAGTTCCTCAGCGGGGGCCTTCACAGATACGCAGTATTTT,CASSSSAGAFTDTQYF
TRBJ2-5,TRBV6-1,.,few,TGTGCCATAGCAGACTACCAAGAGACCCAGTACTTC,CAIADYQETQYF
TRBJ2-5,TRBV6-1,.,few,TGTGCCAGCTGGGGCGGGGGCCGGGAGACCCAGTACTTC,CASWGGGRETQYF
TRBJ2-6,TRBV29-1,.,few,TGCAGCGTTGAAGGGTCTGAGAACTATCCTTCTATATCTGGGGCCAACGTCCTGACTTTC,CSVEGSENYPSISGANVLTF
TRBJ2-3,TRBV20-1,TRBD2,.,TGCAGTGCAACCTCGACTAGCGGTAGCACAGATACGCAGTATTTT,CSATSTSGSTDTQYF
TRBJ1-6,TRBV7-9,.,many,TGTGCCAGCAGCTCCGACCCTGGGGACGGACCCCTCCACTTT,CASSSDPGDGPLHF